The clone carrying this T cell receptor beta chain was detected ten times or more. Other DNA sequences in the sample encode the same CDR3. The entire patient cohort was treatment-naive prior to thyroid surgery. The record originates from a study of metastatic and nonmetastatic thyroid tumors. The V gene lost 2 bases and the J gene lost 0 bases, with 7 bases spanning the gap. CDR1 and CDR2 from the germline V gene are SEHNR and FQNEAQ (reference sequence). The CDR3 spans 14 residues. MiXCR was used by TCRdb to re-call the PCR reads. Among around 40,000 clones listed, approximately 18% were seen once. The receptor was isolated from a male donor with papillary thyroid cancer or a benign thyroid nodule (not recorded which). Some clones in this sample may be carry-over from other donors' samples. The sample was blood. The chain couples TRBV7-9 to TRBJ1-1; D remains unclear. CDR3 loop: CASSLPGMNTEAFF. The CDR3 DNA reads TGTGCCAGCAGCTTACCAGGTATGAACACTGAAGCTTTCTTT.